The following is a T cell receptor beta chain sequence with its context. Its cognate antigen is unknown. PCR involved 60 Vbeta and 13 Jbeta primers. Here immunoSEQ multiplex PCR was the method, and the copy in TCRdb shows in-frame clones only, minus some. The sample lists around 170,000 clones, around 86% seen once, with roughly 0.8% in the top ten. The data were taken from a study of cytomegalovirus exposure and HLA in healthy donors. Study results and caveats: Most subjects had HLA-A and HLA-B alleles reportedly predicted accurately by TCR beta sequences. HLA allele associations emerged for some 16,000 TCR beta sequences in a later analysis, at 0.05 false discovery rate.

The V gene's germline CDR1 is MGHDK and CDR2 SYGVNS. There are 13 residues in the CDR3. After removal of 6 bases from V and 7 bases from J, the junction contained 3 bases not matched to a gene. Sequenced material: PBMCs. The TCR sequence derives from a woman under 30 in good health and CMV-seronegative. The chain employs TRBV25-1 and TRBJ2-2; 9 bases align to TRBD2. This CDR3 is CASRLAGNGELFF. DNA for the CDR3: TGTGCCAGCAGGCTAGCGGGAAACGGGGAGCTGTTTTTT.